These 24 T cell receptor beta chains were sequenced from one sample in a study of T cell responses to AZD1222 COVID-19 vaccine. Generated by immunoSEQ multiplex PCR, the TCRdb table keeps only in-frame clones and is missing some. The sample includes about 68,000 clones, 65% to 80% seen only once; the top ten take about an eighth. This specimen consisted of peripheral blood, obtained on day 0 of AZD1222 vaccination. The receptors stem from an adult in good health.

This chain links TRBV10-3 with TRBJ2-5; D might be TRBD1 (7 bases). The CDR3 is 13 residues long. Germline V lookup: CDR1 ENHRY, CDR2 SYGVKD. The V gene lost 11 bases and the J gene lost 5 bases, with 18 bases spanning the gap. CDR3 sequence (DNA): TGTGCCCATCGTAGCGGACAGGAGGAGACCCAGTACTTC. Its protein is CAHRSGQEETQYF.

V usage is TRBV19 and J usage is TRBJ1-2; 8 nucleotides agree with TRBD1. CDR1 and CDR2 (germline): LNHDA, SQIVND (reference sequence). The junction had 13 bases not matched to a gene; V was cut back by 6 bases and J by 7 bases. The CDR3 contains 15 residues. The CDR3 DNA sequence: TGTGCCAGTAGCCGACCCGATCTGCAGGGGGCTGGCTACACCTTC. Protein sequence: CASSRPDLQGAGYTF.

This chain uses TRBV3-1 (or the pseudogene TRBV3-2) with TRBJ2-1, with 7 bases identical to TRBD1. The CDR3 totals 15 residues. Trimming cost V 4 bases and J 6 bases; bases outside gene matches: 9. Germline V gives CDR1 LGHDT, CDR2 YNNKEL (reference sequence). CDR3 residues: CASSPTGTVINEQFF. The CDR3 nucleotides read TGTGCCAGCAGCCCCACCGGGACAGTGATCAATGAGCAGTTCTTC.

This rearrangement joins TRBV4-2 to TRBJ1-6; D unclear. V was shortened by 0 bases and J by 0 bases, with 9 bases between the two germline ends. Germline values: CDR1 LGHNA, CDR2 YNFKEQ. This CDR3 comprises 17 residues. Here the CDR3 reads CASSQDVVSSYNSPLHF. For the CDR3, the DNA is TGTGCCAGCAGCCAAGATGTAGTCAGCTCCTATAATTCACCCCTCCACTTT.

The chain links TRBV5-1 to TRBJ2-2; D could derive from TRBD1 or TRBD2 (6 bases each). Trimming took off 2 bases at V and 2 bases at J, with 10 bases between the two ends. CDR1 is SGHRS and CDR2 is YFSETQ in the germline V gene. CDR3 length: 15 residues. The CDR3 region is CASSFGGSNTGELFF. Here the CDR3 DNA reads TGCGCCAGCAGCTTCGGGGGCTCCAACACCGGGGAGCTGTTTTTT.

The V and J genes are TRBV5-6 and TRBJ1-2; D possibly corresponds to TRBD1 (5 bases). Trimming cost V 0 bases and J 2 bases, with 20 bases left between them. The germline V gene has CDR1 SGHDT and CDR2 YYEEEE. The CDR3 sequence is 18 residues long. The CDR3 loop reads CASSLAITAGDQNYGYTF. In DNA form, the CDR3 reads TGTGCCAGCAGCTTGGCCATAACCGCGGGGGACCAAAACTATGGCTACACCTTC.

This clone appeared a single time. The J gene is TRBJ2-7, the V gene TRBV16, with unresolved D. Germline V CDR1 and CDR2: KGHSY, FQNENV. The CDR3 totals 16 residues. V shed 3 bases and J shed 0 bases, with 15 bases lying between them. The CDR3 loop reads CASSQTSPLYSYEQYF. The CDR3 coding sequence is TGTGCCAGCAGCCAGACATCCCCATTGTACTCCTACGAGCAGTACTTC.

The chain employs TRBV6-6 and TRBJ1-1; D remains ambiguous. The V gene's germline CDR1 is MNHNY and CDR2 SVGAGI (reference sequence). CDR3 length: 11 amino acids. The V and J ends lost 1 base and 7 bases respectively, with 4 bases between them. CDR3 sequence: CASSYFGEAFF. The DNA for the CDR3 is TGTGCCAGCAGTTACTTCGGTGAAGCTTTCTTT.

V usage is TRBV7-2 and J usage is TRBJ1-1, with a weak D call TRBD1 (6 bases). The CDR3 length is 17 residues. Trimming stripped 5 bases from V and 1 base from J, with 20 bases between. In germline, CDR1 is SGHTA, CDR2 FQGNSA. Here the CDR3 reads CASSPLSGGGGNTEAFF. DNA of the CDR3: TGTGCCAGCAGCCCACTTTCTGGTGGGGGCGGGAACACTGAAGCTTTCTTT.

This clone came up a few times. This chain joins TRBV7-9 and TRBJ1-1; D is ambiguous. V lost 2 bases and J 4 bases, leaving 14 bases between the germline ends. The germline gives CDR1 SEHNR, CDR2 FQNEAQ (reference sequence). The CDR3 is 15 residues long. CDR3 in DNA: TGTGCCAGCAGCTTATTCGAAGCTATTGTCACTGAAGCTTTCTTT. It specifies CASSLFEAIVTEAFF.

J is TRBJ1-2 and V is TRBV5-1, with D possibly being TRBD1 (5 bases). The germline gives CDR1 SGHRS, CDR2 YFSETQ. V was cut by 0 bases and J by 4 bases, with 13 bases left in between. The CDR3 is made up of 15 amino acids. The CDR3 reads CASSLASGGTYGYTF. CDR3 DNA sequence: TGCGCCAGCAGCTTGGCGTCCGGGGGGACCTATGGCTACACCTTC.

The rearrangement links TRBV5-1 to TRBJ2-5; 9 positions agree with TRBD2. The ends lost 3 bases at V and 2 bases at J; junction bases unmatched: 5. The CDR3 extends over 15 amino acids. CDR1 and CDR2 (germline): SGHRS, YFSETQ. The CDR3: CASSSPAGGQETQYF. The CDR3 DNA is TGCGCCAGCAGCTCCCCAGCGGGGGGTCAAGAGACCCAGTACTTC.

In DNA, the CDR3 is TGCAGCGTCCTCGCCGACGGATACTATGGCTACACCTTC. This translates into CSVLADGYYGYTF. V usage is TRBV29-1 and J usage is TRBJ1-2; D remains ambiguous. CDR1 is SQVTM and CDR2 is ANQGSEA in the germline V gene. The CDR3 runs 13 residues. The V gene lost 6 bases and the J gene lost 3 bases, with 14 bases spanning the gap.

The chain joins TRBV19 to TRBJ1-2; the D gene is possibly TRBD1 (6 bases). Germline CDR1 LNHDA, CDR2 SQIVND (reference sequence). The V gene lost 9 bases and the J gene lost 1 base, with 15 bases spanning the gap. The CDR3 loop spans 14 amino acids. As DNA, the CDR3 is TGTGCCAGCGGGGGGGGCCAGGGTAACTATGGCTACACCTTC. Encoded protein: CASGGGQGNYGYTF.

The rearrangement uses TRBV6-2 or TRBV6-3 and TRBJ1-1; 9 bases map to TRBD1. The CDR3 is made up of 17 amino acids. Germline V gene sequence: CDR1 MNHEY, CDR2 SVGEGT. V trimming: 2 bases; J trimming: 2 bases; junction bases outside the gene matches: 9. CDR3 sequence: CASSYLPGTGFNTEAFF. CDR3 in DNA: TGTGCCAGCAGTTACCTCCCTGGGACAGGGTTTAACACTGAAGCTTTCTTT.

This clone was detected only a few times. CDR3 nucleotide sequence: TGTGCCAGCAGCCAAGATCTCGTTACTAACTATGGCTACACCTTC. Translation gives CASSQDLVTNYGYTF. The rearrangement links TRBV14 to TRBJ1-2; D not resolved. The CDR3 has 15 amino acids. Germline CDR1 is SGHDN and CDR2 is FVKESK. V was pared by 0 bases and J by 0 bases, with 8 bases between.

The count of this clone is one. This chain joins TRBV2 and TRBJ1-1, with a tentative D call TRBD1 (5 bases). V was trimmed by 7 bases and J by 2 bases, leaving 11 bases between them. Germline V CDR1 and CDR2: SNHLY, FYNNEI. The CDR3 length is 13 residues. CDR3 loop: CASNPGLNTEAFF. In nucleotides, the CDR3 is TGTGCCAGCAACCCGGGACTCAACACTGAAGCTTTCTTT.

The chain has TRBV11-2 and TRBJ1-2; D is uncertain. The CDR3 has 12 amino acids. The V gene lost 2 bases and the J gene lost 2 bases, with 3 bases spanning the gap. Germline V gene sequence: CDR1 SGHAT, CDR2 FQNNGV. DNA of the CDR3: TGTGCCAGCAGCTTATCCAACTATGGCTACACCTTC. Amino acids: CASSLSNYGYTF.

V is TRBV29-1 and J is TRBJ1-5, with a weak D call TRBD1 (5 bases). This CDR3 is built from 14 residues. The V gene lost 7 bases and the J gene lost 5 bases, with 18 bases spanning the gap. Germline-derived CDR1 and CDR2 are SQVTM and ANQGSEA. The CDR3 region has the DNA TGCAGCGCAAAACCAACAGGTGTAGATCAGCCCCAGCATTTT. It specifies CSAKPTGVDQPQHF.

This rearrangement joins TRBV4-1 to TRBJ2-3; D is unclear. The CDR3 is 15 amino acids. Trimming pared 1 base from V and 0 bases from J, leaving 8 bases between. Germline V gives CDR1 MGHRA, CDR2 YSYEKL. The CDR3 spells CASSQASSSTDTQYF. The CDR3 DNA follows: TGCGCCAGCAGCCAAGCCTCAAGCAGCACAGATACGCAGTATTTT.

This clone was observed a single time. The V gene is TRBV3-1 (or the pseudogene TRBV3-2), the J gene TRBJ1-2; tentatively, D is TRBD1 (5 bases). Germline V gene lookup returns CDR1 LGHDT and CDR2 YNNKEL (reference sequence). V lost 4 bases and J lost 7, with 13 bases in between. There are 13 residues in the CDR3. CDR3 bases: TGTGCCAGCAGCCGGGACCAGATCGGTGGCTACACCTTC. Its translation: CASSRDQIGGYTF.

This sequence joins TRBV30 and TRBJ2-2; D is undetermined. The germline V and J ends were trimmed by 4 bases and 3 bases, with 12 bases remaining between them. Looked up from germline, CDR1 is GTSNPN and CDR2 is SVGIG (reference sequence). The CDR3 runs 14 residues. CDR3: CAWTVSPDTGELFF. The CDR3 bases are TGTGCCTGGACGGTCAGTCCGGACACCGGGGAGCTGTTTTTT.

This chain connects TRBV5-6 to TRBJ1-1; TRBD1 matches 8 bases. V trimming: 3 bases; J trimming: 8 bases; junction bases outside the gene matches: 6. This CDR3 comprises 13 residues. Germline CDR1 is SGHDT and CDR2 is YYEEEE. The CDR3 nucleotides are TGTGCCAGCAGCTGGGGACAGGTTGGGGAAGCTTTCTTT. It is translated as CASSWGQVGEAFF.

The CDR3 DNA follows: TGTGCCTGGAGTTTGACAGGGGGCAGCGAAGCTTTCTTT. Translating it yields CAWSLTGGSEAFF. The rearrangement joins TRBV30 to TRBJ1-1; the match to TRBD1 covers 10 bases. Germline V gene sequence: CDR1 GTSNPN, CDR2 SVGIG (reference sequence). The CDR3 loop spans 13 amino acids. The junction had 5 bases not matched to a gene; V was cut back by 2 bases and J by 8 bases.